This TCR beta chain stems from a study of blood T cell repertoires in COVID-19. Study-wide context: Acute and convalescent COVID-19 samples came from the United States, Italy and Spain. Nucleic acid was either cDNA or gDNA, and it came from T cells, B-cell-depleted T cells, or PBMCs.

Method: immunoSEQ multiplex PCR; TCRdb's copy keeps in-frame clones and lacks some. The profile shows about 240,000 clones, around 90% of them singletons. Trimming cost V 1 base and J 6 bases, with 7 bases left between them. The CDR3 is 13 residues long. Germline lookup yields CDR1 SGHVS and CDR2 FQNEAQ. Material for sequencing was peripheral blood. The chain combines TRBV7-8 with TRBJ1-5; D gene ambiguous. This TCR was recovered from a woman between 25 and 40 years old with acute or convalescent COVID-19. The CDR3 DNA follows: TGTGCCAGCAGCTTAGACTCGGGTCAGCCCCAGCATTTT. This gives the protein CASSLDSGQPQHF.